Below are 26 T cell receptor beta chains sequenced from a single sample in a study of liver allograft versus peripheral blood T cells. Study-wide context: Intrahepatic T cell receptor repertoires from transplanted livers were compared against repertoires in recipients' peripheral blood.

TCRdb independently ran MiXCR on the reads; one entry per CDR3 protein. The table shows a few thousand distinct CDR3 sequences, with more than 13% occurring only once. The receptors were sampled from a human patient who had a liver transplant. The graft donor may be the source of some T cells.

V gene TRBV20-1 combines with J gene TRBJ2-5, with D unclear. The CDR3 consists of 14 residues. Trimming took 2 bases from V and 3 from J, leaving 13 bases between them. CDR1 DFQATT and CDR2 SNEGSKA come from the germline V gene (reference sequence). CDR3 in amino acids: CSARIAWREETQYF. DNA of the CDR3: TGCAGTGCTAGAATAGCTTGGAGAGAAGAGACCCAGTACTTC.

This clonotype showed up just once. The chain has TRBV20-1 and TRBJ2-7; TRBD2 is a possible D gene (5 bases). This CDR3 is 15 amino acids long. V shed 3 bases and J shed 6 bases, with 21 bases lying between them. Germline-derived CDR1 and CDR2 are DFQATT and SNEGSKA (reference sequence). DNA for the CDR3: TGCAGTGCTAGGCCTAGGCGCGGGCGGGTAATCGAGCAGTACTTC. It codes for CSARPRRGRVIEQYF.

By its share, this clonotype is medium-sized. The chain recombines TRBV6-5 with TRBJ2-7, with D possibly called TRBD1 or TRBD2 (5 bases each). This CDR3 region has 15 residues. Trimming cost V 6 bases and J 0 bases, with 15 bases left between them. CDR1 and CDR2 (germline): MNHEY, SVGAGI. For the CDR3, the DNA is TGTGCCAGCAGGCTAAACCAAGGGACCTCCTACGAGCAGTACTTC. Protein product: CASRLNQGTSYEQYF.

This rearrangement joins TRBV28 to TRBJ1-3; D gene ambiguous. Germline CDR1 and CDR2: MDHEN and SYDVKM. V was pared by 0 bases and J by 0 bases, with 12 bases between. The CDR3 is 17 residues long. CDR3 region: CASSLWAVVSSGNTIYF. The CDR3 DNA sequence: TGTGCCAGCAGTTTATGGGCAGTAGTAAGCTCTGGAAACACCATATATTTT.

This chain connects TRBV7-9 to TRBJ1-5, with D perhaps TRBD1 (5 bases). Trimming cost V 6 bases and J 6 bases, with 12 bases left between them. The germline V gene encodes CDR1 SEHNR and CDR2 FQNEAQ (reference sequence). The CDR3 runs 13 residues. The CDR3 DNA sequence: TGTGCCAGCAGTCCTCCAGGGAGTCAGCCCCAGCATTTT. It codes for CASSPPGSQPQHF.

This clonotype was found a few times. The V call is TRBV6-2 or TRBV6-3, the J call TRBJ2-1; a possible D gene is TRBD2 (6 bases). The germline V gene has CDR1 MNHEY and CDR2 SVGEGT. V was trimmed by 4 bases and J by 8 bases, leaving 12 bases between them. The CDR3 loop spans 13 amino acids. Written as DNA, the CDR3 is TGTGCCAGCAGTTCGCCGCCGGGGGATGAGCAGTTCTTC. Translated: CASSSPPGDEQFF.

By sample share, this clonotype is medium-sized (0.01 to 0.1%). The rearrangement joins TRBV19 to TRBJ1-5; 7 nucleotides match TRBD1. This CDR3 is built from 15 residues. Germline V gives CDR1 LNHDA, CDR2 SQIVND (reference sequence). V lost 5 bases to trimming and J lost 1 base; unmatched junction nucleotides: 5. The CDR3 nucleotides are TGTGCCAGTAGTTCCACGGGACAGAGCAATCAGCCCCAGCATTTT. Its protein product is CASSSTGQSNQPQHF.

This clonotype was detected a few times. CDR3 DNA sequence: TGTGCCAGTAGTATTGAAGCGCTTGGCTCCTACAATGAGCAGTTCTTC. The encoded protein is CASSIEALGSYNEQFF. The V gene is TRBV19, the J gene TRBJ2-1; D is unresolved. The CDR3 has 16 amino acids. From germline, CDR1 is LNHDA and CDR2 SQIVND (reference sequence). V was shortened by 3 bases and J by 0 bases, with 12 bases between the two germline ends.

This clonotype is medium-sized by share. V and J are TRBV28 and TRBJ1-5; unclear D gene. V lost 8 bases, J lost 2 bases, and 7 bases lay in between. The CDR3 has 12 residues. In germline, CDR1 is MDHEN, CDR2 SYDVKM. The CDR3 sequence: CASLSGNQPQHF. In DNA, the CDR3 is TGTGCCAGCCTAAGTGGCAATCAGCCCCAGCATTTT.

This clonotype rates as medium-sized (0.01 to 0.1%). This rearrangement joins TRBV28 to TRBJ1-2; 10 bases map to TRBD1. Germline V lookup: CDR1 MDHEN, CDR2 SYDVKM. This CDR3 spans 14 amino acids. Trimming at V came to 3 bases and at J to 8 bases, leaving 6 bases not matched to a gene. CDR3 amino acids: CASSFRDRGRGYTF. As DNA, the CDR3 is TGTGCCAGCAGTTTCCGGGACAGGGGCCGGGGCTACACCTTC.

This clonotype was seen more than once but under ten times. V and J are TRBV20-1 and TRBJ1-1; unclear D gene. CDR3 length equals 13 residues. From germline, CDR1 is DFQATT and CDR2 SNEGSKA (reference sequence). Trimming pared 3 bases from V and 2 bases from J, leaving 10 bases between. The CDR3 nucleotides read TGCAGTGCTAGCCTTCGCAGCAACACTGAAGCTTTCTTT. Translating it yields CSASLRSNTEAFF.

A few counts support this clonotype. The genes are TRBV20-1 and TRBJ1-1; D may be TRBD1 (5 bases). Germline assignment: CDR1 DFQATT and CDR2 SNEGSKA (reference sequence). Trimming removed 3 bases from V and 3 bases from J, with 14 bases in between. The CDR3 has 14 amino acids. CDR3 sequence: CSASYGIGDTEAFF. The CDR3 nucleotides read TGCAGTGCTAGTTATGGCATAGGGGACACTGAAGCTTTCTTT.

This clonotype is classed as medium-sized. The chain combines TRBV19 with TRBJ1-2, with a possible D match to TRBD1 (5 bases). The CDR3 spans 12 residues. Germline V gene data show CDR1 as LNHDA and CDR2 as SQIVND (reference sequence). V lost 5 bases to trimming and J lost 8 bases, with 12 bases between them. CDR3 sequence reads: CASSLGTLGYTF. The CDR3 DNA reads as TGTGCCAGTAGTCTAGGGACCCTCGGCTACACCTTC.

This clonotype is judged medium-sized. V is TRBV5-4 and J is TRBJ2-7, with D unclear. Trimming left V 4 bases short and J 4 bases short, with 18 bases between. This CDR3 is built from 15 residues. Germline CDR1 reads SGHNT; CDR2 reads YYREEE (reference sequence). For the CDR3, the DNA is TGTGCCAGCAGCCCGATGGGCAGGACCTTTTACGAGCAGTACTTC. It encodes CASSPMGRTFYEQYF.

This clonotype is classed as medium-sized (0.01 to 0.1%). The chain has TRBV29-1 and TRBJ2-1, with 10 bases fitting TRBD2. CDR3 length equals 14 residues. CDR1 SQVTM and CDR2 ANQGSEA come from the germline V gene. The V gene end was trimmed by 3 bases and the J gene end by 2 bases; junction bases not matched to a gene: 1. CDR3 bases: TGCAGCGTTGACGGACTAGCGGCCTACAATGAGCAGTTCTTC. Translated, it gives CSVDGLAAYNEQFF.

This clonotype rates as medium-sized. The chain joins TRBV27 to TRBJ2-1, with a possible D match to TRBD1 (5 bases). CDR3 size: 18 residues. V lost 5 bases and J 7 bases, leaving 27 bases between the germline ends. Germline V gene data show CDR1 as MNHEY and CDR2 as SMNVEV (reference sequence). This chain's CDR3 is CASSPHPQLQGRVNEQFF. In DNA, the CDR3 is TGTGCCAGCAGTCCCCACCCACAGCTCCAGGGCCGGGTGAATGAGCAGTTCTTC.

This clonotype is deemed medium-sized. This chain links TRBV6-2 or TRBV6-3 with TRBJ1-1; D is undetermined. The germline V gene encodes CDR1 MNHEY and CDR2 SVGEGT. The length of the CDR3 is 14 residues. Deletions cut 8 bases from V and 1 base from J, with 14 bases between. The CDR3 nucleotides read TGTGCCAGCGGGGATGCCTCACCGAACACTGAAGCTTTCTTT. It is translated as CASGDASPNTEAFF.

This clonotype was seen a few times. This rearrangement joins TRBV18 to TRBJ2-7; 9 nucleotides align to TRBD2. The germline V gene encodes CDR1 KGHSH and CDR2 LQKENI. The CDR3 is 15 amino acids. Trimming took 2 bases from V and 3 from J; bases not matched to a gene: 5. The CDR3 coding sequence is TGTGCCAGCTCACCAGCGGGAGGGCCCGGCTACGAGCAGTACTTC. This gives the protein CASSPAGGPGYEQYF.

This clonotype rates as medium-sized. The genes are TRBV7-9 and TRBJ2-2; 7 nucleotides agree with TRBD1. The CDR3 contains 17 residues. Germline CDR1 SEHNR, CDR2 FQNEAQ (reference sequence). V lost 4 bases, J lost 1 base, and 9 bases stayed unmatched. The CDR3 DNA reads TGTGCCAGCAGCTACTTTACACAGGGGAAGAACACCGGGGAGCTGTTTTTT. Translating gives CASSYFTQGKNTGELFF.

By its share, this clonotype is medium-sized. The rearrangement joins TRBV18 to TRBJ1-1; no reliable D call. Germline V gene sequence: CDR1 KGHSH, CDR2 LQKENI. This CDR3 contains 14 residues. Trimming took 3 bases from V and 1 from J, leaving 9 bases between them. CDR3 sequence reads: CASSPRQQNTEAFF. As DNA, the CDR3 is TGTGCCAGCTCACCCCGCCAGCAGAACACTGAAGCTTTCTTT.

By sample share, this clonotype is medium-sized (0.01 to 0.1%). As DNA, the CDR3 is TGTGCCAGCAGTCCCTGGACTCCTCTCGAGGACACTGAAGCTTTCTTT. Its translation is CASSPWTPLEDTEAFF. The chain couples TRBV28 to TRBJ1-1; the D is unclear. The CDR3 totals 16 residues. The V end lost 5 bases, the J end lost 3 bases, and 19 bases lay between the germline ends. Germline CDR1 MDHEN, CDR2 SYDVKM.

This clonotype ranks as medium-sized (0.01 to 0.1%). The CDR3 coding sequence is TGTGCCAGCTCACCGATGGGGTCTAAGATCTACGAGCAGTACTTC. Its protein product is CASSPMGSKIYEQYF. This chain connects TRBV18 to TRBJ2-7; no reliable D call. The CDR3 is made up of 15 amino acids. With 3 bases removed from V and 3 bases from J, the gap between germline ends came to 15 bases. Per the germline V gene, CDR1 is KGHSH and CDR2 is LQKENI.

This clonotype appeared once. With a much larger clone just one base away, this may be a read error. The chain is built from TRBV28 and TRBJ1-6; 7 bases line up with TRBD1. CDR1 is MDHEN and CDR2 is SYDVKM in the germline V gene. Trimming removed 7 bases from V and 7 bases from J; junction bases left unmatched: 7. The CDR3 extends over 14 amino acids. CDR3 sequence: CASKLQGTNSPLHF. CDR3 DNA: TGTGCCAGCAAGCTACAGGGGACCAATTCACCCCTCCACTTT.

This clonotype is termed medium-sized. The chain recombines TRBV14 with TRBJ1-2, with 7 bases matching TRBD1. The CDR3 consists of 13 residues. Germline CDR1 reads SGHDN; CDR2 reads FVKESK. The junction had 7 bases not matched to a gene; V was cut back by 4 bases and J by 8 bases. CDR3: CASSRRDRNGYTF. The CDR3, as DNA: TGTGCCAGCAGCCGACGGGACAGAAACGGCTACACCTTC.

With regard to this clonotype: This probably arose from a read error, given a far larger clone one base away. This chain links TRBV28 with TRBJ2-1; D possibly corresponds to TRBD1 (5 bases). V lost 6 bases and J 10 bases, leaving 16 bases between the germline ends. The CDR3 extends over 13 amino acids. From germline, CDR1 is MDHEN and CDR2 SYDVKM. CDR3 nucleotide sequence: TGTGCCAGCAGGGACGGTCTTTGGGGCGAGCAGTTCTTC. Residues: CASRDGLWGEQFF.

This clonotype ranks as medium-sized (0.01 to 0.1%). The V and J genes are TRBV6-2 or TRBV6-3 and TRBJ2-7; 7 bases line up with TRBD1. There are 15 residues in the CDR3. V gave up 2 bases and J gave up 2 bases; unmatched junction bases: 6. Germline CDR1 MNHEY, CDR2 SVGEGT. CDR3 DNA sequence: TGTGCCAGCAGTTACCCTCAGGGGGTGGCCTACGAGCAGTACTTC. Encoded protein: CASSYPQGVAYEQYF.